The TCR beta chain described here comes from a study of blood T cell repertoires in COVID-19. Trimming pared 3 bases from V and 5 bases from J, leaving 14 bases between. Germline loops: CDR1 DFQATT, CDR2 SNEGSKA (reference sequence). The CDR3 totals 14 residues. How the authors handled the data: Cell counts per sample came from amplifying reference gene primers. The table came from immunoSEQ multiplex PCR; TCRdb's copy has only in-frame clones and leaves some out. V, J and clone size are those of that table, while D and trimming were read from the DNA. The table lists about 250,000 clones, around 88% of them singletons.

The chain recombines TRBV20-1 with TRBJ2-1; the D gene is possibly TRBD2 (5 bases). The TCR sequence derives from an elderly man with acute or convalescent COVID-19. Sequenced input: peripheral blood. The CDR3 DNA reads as TGCAGTGCTAGTATTCCCTCGGGGAACAATGAGCAGTTCTTC. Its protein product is CSASIPSGNNEQFF.